Sequencing of this TCR beta chain was carried out in a study of CD4 T cells in relation to SARS-CoV-2 and coronaviruses. Before the COVID-19 pandemic, during about 2011-2019, CD4+ T cells were taken from unexposed donors. Isolation of CD4+ T cells took place after about 10 days in culture. About 2 million PBMCs per well were cultured with approximately 9.2 IU/ml IL-2. This table comes from immunoSEQ multiplex PCR, and its TCRdb copy is limited to in-frame clones, with some not included. The sample carries over 25,000 clones, 76% recorded once. Germline values: CDR1 SGDLS, CDR2 YYNGEE. Unmatched junction bases numbered 6, after V lost 4 bases and J lost 0 bases. The CDR3 has 16 residues. Concerning this clone itself: Its antigen is currently unknown.

This TCR came from a human donor in good health. The chain is built from TRBV9 and TRBJ1-4; 7 positions match TRBD1. The sequenced sample consisted of CD4+ T cells from PBMCs, cultured in vitro. The CDR3 region is CASSPPGQTTNEKLFF. The CDR3 DNA reads as TGTGCCAGCAGCCCCCCGGGACAGACAACTAATGAAAAACTGTTTTTT.